This T cell receptor beta chain was recovered during a study of CD8 T cells in ankylosing spondylitis. Whole-study results and caveats: Disease-linked clones reportedly showed significant enrichment in matched ankylosing spondylitis synovial fluid. Characteristic, it appeared, of ankylosing spondylitis blood was a TCR beta motif of about eight highly homologous variants.

Germline V lookup: CDR1 SGHDN, CDR2 FVKESK. Trimming at V came to 4 bases and at J to 2 bases, leaving 9 bases not matched to a gene. The CDR3 extends over 17 amino acids. Using quantitative 5'-RACE with molecular barcodes, the authors made TCR beta libraries. From the 5' RACE reads, TCRdb called clonotypes with MiXCR, one entry per CDR3 protein. This sample has fewer than 200,000 distinct CDR3 sequences, with over 15% found just once. This clonotype has a count of ten or more. As yet, its antigen is unknown. This clonotype originated in a male donor between 5 and 29 years old with ankylosing spondylitis or in good health (not recorded which). This rearrangement joins TRBV14 to TRBJ2-5; 11 bases line up with TRBD2. Sequencing was done on a sample of blood, either unsorted or a sorted T cell fraction (not recorded which). The CDR3 nucleotides are TGTGCCAGCAGCCGGACTAGCGGGCTCATTATTCAAGAGACCCAGTACTTC. Residues: CASSRTSGLIIQETQYF.